This T cell receptor (beta chain) was sequenced in a study of early T cells in non-severe SARS-CoV-2 infection. Study summary: Unpaired chains resulted from sequencing bulk RNA of unsorted whole blood.

Unique molecular identifiers tagged individual cDNA molecules. TCRdb re-derived calls from the 5' RACE reads in MiXCR, one entry per CDR3 protein. The sample carries roughly 80,000 distinct CDR3 sequences, roughly 6% recorded once. Germline V gene lookup returns CDR1 SGDLS and CDR2 YYNGEE. V dropped 3 bases and J dropped 3; count of bases not matched to a gene: 8. This CDR3 comprises 16 residues. Study results and caveats: Matching results from VDJdb favored anti-spike CD8 responses, leaving private and CD4 specificities undetected.

This clonotype was counted at least ten times. The antigen is undetermined. V is TRBV9 and J is TRBJ2-3; 9 nucleotides align to TRBD2. This sequence originates from an adult who was a healthcare worker with PCR-confirmed SARS-CoV-2 infection or an uninfected control (not recorded which). The material sequenced was whole blood. The CDR3 spells CASSEGTGLATDTQYF. The CDR3 nucleotides read TGTGCCAGCAGCGAAGGAACGGGACTAGCTACAGATACGCAGTATTTT.